What follows are 4 T cell receptor beta chains derived from one specimen sequenced in a study of control samples from healthy donors and cancer patients. Measured with immunoSEQ multiplex PCR; TCRdb has only the in-frame clones, and not every one. The sample gives about 180,000 clones, more than 80% of which show up once; over 1.1% is in the top ten. The specimen sequenced was blood. The receptors here all came from a man aged 25-45 years in good health.

V and J are TRBV19 and TRBJ1-1, with D possibly being TRBD1 (5 bases). CDR1 and CDR2 (germline): LNHDA, SQIVND (reference sequence). This CDR3 spans 14 amino acids. V was clipped by 7 bases and J by 3 bases, with 15 bases between them. CDR3 residues: CASMSWGGDTEAFF. In nucleotides, the CDR3 is TGTGCCAGTATGTCTTGGGGGGGAGACACTGAAGCTTTCTTT.

This clone was detected only once. The rearrangement joins TRBV29-1 to TRBJ2-5; D unresolved. V was shortened by 5 bases and J by 1 base, with 17 bases between the two germline ends. The CDR3 covers 15 residues. Per the germline V gene, CDR1 is SQVTM and CDR2 is ANQGSEA. The CDR3 region has the DNA TGCAGCGTTAACCCCTCTCTGAAGGCCCAAGAGACCCAGTACTTC. Amino acids: CSVNPSLKAQETQYF. The full variable domain, in which reference TRBV29-1 and TRBJ2-5 provide the parts outside the CDR3, is SAVISQKPSRDICQRGTSLTIQCQVDSQVTMMFWYRQQPGQSLTLIATANQGSEATYESGFVIDKFPISRPNLTFSTLTVSNMSPEDSSIYLCSVNPSLKAQETQYFGPGTRLLVL.

V gene TRBV10-1 combines with J gene TRBJ1-1, with 7 bases that match TRBD1. V lost 3 bases to trimming and J lost 6 bases; unmatched junction nucleotides: 10. The CDR3 is 15 amino acids. Germline V gene sequence: CDR1 WNHNN, CDR2 SYGVQD (reference sequence). As DNA, the CDR3 is TGCGCCAGCAGTGATGTAGGGCAGGGGGTTGCTGAAGCTTTCTTT. Residues: CASSDVGQGVAEAFF.

The chain uses TRBV19 and TRBJ1-2, with a possible D match to TRBD1 (5 bases). The V and J ends lost 5 bases and 3 bases respectively, with 16 bases between them. The CDR3 totals 15 residues. Germline CDR1 LNHDA, CDR2 SQIVND (reference sequence). The CDR3 DNA reads as TGTGCCAGTAGTCCCTCTCCAGGGCCACACTATGGCTACACCTTC. Protein sequence: CASSPSPGPHYGYTF.